This T cell receptor beta chain stems from a study of shared clonotypes between healthy human individuals. At the level of the study: Every donor yielded three CD4 naive, three CD4 memory, two CD8 naive and one CD8 memory plate. General study findings and limits: Generally, naive subsets (rather than memory subsets) showed larger estimated richness.

The CDR3 extends over 17 amino acids. CDR1 and CDR2 (germline): SGHAT, FQNNGV. V was shortened by 2 bases and J by 6 bases, with 19 bases between the two germline ends. Samples underwent the assay at deep level. Methods used by the authors: ImmunoSEQ yielded junction-only sequences lacking quality scores, so filtering differed. The repertoire was sequenced with immunoSEQ multiplex PCR; TCRdb's copy has only in-frame clones and lacks some. V and J calls and clone size come straight from that table; D and trimming were deduced from the DNA. The data show approximately 1.1 million clones, 75% to 80% seen once. This clone came up once. Its antigen is still unknown.

The material sequenced was memory CD4+ T cells from PBMCs. Subset defined: CD45RA-negative fraction. The chain carries TRBV11-2 and TRBJ2-2; tentative D call: TRBD1 (6 bases). The TCR sequence derives from a man between 18 and 35 years old in good health. Some clones in this sample may be carry-over from other donors' samples. The CDR3 bases are TGTGCCAGCAGCTTAAGCGATTGGACAGTTTTCGCCGGGGAGCTGTTTTTT. It codes for CASSLSDWTVFAGELFF.